The clone carrying this TCR beta chain was detected only a few times. What it recognizes is unknown. Using its own MiXCR run on the 5' RACE reads, TCRdb lists one record per CDR3 protein. The sample has 200,000 to 300,000 distinct CDR3 sequences; 6.5% to 7.5% are singletons. CDR1 is DFQATT and CDR2 is SNEGSKA in the germline V gene (reference sequence). Trimming left V 5 bases short and J 2 bases short, with 16 bases between. There are 14 residues in the CDR3. The entry originates in a study of T cells after yellow fever vaccination. On the study more broadly: Low-cell-number fractions were prepared with SMART-Seq v4 Ultra Low Input. Study conclusions and caveats: Booster samples showed a return of most primary-vaccination clones (around 96% CD4, about 88% CD8). Contamination by abundant bulk-population clonotypes could be present in FACS-sorted repertoires.

The chain carries TRBV20-1 and TRBJ2-7; no definite D call. This receptor was obtained from a man in his thirties or forties who received the YFV17D yellow fever vaccine. The specimen was CD4+ T cells sorted from PBMCs, collected on the day of the yellow fever booster vaccination. CDR3 coding DNA: TGCAGTGCTCCACCTAACCGGGCCACCTACGAGCAGTACTTC. This translates into CSAPPNRATYEQYF.